These 4 T cell receptor beta chains came from one sample sequenced in a study of cytomegalovirus exposure and HLA in healthy donors. Vbeta (60) and Jbeta (13) primers were used in the PCR. TCRdb keeps only in-frame clones here, not all; method: immunoSEQ multiplex PCR. Of under 250,000 clones in the sample, about 84% are singletons; the top ten hold over 1%. The sequenced sample consisted of PBMCs. Source of these receptors: a human donor in good health.

The V gene is TRBV10-3, the J gene TRBJ2-1, with a weak D call TRBD1 (6 bases). The V gene's germline CDR1 is ENHRY and CDR2 SYGVKD. This CDR3 is 13 amino acids long. V lost 6 bases and J lost 2, with 8 bases in between. The CDR3 DNA is TGTGCCATCAGGTCAGGGGCCTACAATGAGCAGTTCTTC. Amino acid sequence: CAIRSGAYNEQFF.

The chain links TRBV6-1 to TRBJ1-2, with TRBD1 matching over 8 bases. V was pared by 8 bases and J by 2 bases, with 7 bases of the junction left unmatched. The germline gives CDR1 MNHNS, CDR2 SASEGT. CDR3 length: 14 residues. The CDR3 bases are TGTGCCAGCCTCAGACAGGGGACGAACTATGGCTACACCTTC. Translation: CASLRQGTNYGYTF.

The V and J genes are TRBV6-5 and TRBJ1-3; TRBD1 is a possible D gene (6 bases). Deletions cut 7 bases from V and 5 bases from J, with 12 bases between. This CDR3 is built from 13 residues. The germline CDR1 and CDR2 sequences are MNHEY and SVGAGI. In DNA, the CDR3 is TGTGCCAGCACCGCAGGACAGCGAAACACCATATATTTT. This encodes CASTAGQRNTIYF.

This rearrangement joins TRBV7-9 to TRBJ1-1, with 7 bases fitting TRBD1. J was trimmed by 1 base and V by 4 bases; bases with no gene match: 3. Germline lookup yields CDR1 SEHNR and CDR2 FQNEAQ (reference sequence). CDR3 length: 14 amino acids. The CDR3 nucleotides read TGTGCCAGCAGCTCTCGGACAGGGAACACTGAAGCTTTCTTT. Amino acids: CASSSRTGNTEAFF.